This TCR beta chain was identified in a study of blood T cell repertoires in COVID-19. Study-level background: Sites in the United States, Italy and Spain provided acute and convalescent COVID-19 samples.

Repertoires were generated with immunoSEQ multiplex PCR, while TCRdb's copy carries only in-frame clones and drops some. The sample carries some 120,000 clones, 75% to 90% recorded once. This clone was recorded only once. The same CDR3 also results from other DNA sequences found in this sample. The V and J ends lost 0 bases and 0 bases respectively, with 6 bases between them. CDR1 is SGHNT and CDR2 is YYREEE in the germline V gene (reference sequence). The CDR3 covers 14 residues. The chain uses TRBV5-4 and TRBJ1-2, with a tentative D call TRBD1 (5 bases). The origin of this receptor is a woman in her seventies with acute or convalescent COVID-19. Sequenced sample: peripheral blood. This CDR3 is CASSLGQSNYGYTF. The CDR3 nucleotides are TGTGCCAGCAGCTTGGGACAGTCTAACTATGGCTACACCTTC.